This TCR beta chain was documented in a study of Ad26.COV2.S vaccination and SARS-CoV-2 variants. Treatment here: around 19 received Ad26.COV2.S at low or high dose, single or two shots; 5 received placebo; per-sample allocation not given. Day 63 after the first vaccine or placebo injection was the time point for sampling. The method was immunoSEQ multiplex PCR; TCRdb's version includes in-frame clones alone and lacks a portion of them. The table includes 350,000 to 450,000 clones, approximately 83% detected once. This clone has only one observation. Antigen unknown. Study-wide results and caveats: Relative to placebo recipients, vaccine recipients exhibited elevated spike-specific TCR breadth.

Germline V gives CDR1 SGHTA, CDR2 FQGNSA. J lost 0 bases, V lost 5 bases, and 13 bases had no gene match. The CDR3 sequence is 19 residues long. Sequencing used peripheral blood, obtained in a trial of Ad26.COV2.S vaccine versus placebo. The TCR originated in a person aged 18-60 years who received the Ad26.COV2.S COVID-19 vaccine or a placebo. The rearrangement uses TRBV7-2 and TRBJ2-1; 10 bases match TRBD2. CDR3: CASSTPRASGGLSYNEQFF. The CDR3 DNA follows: TGTGCCAGCAGCACCCCTAGGGCTAGCGGGGGCCTCTCCTACAATGAGCAGTTCTTC.